This note documents a single TCR beta chain sequence. As yet, its antigen is unknown. Researchers ran the PCR with 60 Vbeta and 13 Jbeta primers. Clones were read by immunoSEQ multiplex PCR, and TCRdb kept only the in-frame ones, dropping some. The sample carries approximately 130,000 clones, 75% to 90% recorded once. This entry comes from a study of cytomegalovirus exposure and HLA in healthy donors. Study results and caveats: Highly shared variants forming one cluster were likely a sequencing artifact. While the bulk of TCR sequences proved rare, some public TCRs turned up in many donors. A missense variant in DCLRE1C was later tied to TCR beta V- and J-gene trimming.

This CDR3 is 14 amino acids long. CDR1 is MGHRA and CDR2 is YSYEKL in the germline V gene. V lost 1 base to trimming and J lost 4 bases; unmatched junction nucleotides: 3. Sequencing was performed on PBMCs. This chain uses TRBV4-1 with TRBJ1-2, with 7 nucleotides matching TRBD1. The source is a woman under 40 in good health and CMV-seropositive. The CDR3 bases are TGCGCCAGCAGCCAAGCAGGGGGTGCCTATGGCTACACCTTC. Residues: CASSQAGGAYGYTF.